Each of the 31 T cell receptor beta chains below was sequenced from the same sample in a study of blood T cell repertoires in COVID-19. Produced via immunoSEQ multiplex PCR; TCRdb's table is partial and in-frame only. The profile shows 200,000 to 300,000 clones, more than 75% of them singletons. Sequencing was done on a sample of peripheral blood. Receptor source: a woman aged 40-49 years who had recovered from COVID-19.

The J gene is TRBJ2-3, the V gene TRBV5-4; D possibly corresponds to TRBD2 (6 bases). The CDR3 covers 15 residues. V gave up 4 bases and J gave up 5 bases, with 17 bases separating them. The germline V gene has CDR1 SGHNT and CDR2 YYREEE (reference sequence). In nucleotides, the CDR3 is TGTGCCAGCAGCGAGATTGGGGGGTTTGGAGATACGCAGTATTTT. Its protein product is CASSEIGGFGDTQYF.

The genes are TRBV13 and TRBJ1-1; tentative D call: TRBD1 (6 bases). The CDR3 contains 12 residues. Trimming left V 3 bases short and J 4 bases short, with 6 bases between. Per the germline V gene, CDR1 is PRHDT and CDR2 is FYEKMQ (reference sequence). CDR3 DNA sequence: TGTGCCAGCAGCTTGACAGGCACTGAAGCTTTCTTT. Amino acid sequence: CASSLTGTEAFF.

The chain recombines TRBV28 with TRBJ2-1; 7 bases fit TRBD2. The germline gives CDR1 MDHEN, CDR2 SYDVKM. Losses at the gene ends were 6 bases for V and 0 bases for J; bases not matched to a gene: 8. The CDR3 totals 16 residues. CDR3 sequence reads: CASSPTGGPSYNEQFF. CDR3 DNA: TGTGCCAGCAGCCCTACGGGGGGTCCCTCCTACAATGAGCAGTTCTTC.

This chain joins TRBV27 and TRBJ1-2; 7 nucleotides line up with TRBD1. The ends lost 2 bases at V and 6 bases at J; junction bases unmatched: 3. CDR3 length equals 13 residues. Germline CDR1 MNHEY, CDR2 SMNVEV (reference sequence). The CDR3 nucleotides read TGTGCCAGCAGTTTAAGACAGGGAGATGGCTACACCTTC. Residues: CASSLRQGDGYTF.

J is TRBJ2-6 and V is TRBV27, with D tentatively TRBD2 (6 bases). The germline gives CDR1 MNHEY, CDR2 SMNVEV (reference sequence). This CDR3 spans 16 amino acids. The V end lost 5 bases, the J end lost 0 bases, and 11 bases lay between the germline ends. CDR3 coding DNA: TGTGCCAGCAGTCTGAACGGGGGCTCTGGGGCCAACGTCCTGACTTTC. It translates to CASSLNGGSGANVLTF.

The CDR3 DNA follows: TGTGCCAGCAGCTTTACAGGGTTTCAAGAGACCCAGTACTTC. This codes for CASSFTGFQETQYF. The rearrangement joins TRBV7-2 to TRBJ2-5, with a possible D match to TRBD1 (6 bases). Trimming cost V 3 bases and J 2 bases, with 10 bases left between them. Per the germline V gene, CDR1 is SGHTA and CDR2 is FQGNSA. The CDR3 consists of 14 residues. Combining the CDR3 with reference TRBV7-2 and TRBJ2-5 gives the whole variable domain GAGVSQSPSNKVTEKGKDVELRCDPISGHTALYWYRQSLGQGLEFLIYFQGNSAPDKSGLPSDRFSAERTGGSVSTLTIQRTQQEDSAVYLCASSFTGFQETQYFGPGTRLLVL.

The chain employs TRBV2 and TRBJ2-7, with TRBD1 identical over 7 bases. V lost 8 bases and J lost 0; bases outside the gene matches: 10. The germline V gene encodes CDR1 SNHLY and CDR2 FYNNEI. The CDR3 spans 15 residues. The CDR3, as DNA: TGTGCCAGCCACAGGGAAGGGGACAGCTCCTACGAGCAGTACTTC. This codes for CASHREGDSSYEQYF.

The chain couples TRBV2 to TRBJ2-2; TRBD2 agrees at 7 bases. The V gene end was trimmed by 11 bases and the J gene end by 7 bases; junction bases not matched to a gene: 4. This CDR3 is built from 11 residues. Germline values: CDR1 SNHLY, CDR2 FYNNEI. Here the CDR3 reads CAGGGYGELFF. The CDR3, as DNA: TGTGCCGGCGGGGGTTACGGGGAGCTGTTTTTT.

This clone was seen more than once but under ten times. V gene TRBV11-1 combines with J gene TRBJ2-2; 9 bases align to TRBD1. Losses at the gene ends were 5 bases for V and 3 bases for J; bases not matched to a gene: 4. The CDR3 sequence is 15 residues long. Germline V lookup: CDR1 SGHAT, CDR2 FQDESV (reference sequence). The CDR3 sequence is CASSLGQGDTGELFF. For the CDR3, the DNA is TGTGCCAGCAGCCTGGGACAGGGTGACACCGGGGAGCTGTTTTTT.

This chain uses TRBV5-1 with TRBJ1-1; TRBD1 matches 7 bases. This CDR3 has 15 amino acids. CDR1 and CDR2 from the germline V gene are SGHRS and YFSETQ. Losses at the gene ends were 4 bases for V and 5 bases for J; bases not matched to a gene: 11. The CDR3 DNA follows: TGCGCCAGCAGCGCGACGACAGGGTTTAGGACTGAAGCTTTCTTT. Its translation: CASSATTGFRTEAFF.

The chain carries TRBV5-1 and TRBJ2-1; D perhaps matches TRBD2 (6 bases). Germline CDR1 and CDR2: SGHRS and YFSETQ. Trimming took 0 bases from V and 3 from J, leaving 10 bases between them. The CDR3 is made up of 15 amino acids. CDR3 nucleotide sequence: TGCGCCAGCAGCTTGGTTGGGGGGATCTACAATGAGCAGTTCTTC. It encodes CASSLVGGIYNEQFF.

The chain joins TRBV10-3 to TRBJ2-7; D perhaps matches TRBD1 (6 bases). In germline, CDR1 is ENHRY, CDR2 SYGVKD. Deletions cut 4 bases from V and 6 bases from J, with 10 bases between. This CDR3 contains 12 residues. The DNA of the CDR3 is TGTGCCATCAGTGGCAGGGGCTCCGAGCAGTACTTC. The encoded protein is CAISGRGSEQYF.

The chain has TRBV18 and TRBJ2-5; no clear D gene. The V gene's germline CDR1 is KGHSH and CDR2 LQKENI. There are 11 residues in the CDR3. V lost 6 bases, J lost 5 bases, and 7 bases lay in between. CDR3 sequence: CASSPEETQYF. In nucleotides, the CDR3 is TGTGCCAGCTCTCCAGAGGAGACCCAGTACTTC.

J is TRBJ2-7 and V is TRBV9, with 8 positions matching TRBD2. This CDR3 region has 14 residues. The trim removed 2 bases at V and 4 bases at J, leaving 5 bases unmatched. Germline V gene sequence: CDR1 SGDLS, CDR2 YYNGEE. The CDR3 bases are TGTGCCAGCAGCGTGGGACTAGGATATTACGAGCAGTACTTC. Amino acid sequence: CASSVGLGYYEQYF.

The chain links TRBV3-1 (or the pseudogene TRBV3-2) to TRBJ2-3, with TRBD2 matching over 7 bases. CDR1 and CDR2 from the germline V gene are LGHDT and YNNKEL (reference sequence). The CDR3 is 12 residues long. V lost 6 bases, J lost 5 bases, and 2 bases stayed unmatched. In DNA, the CDR3 is TGTGCCAGCAGTCCGGGGGGAGATACGCAGTATTTT. It is translated as CASSPGGDTQYF.

This clone was counted once. The V call is TRBV20-1, the J call TRBJ2-2; possibly TRBD1 for D (6 bases). V dropped 3 bases and J dropped 5 bases, with 7 bases sitting between them. This CDR3 has 12 amino acids. Germline V gene sequence: CDR1 DFQATT, CDR2 SNEGSKA (reference sequence). The CDR3 region has the DNA TGCAGTGCTAGTCAGGGGACCGGGGAGCTGTTTTTT. Protein product: CSASQGTGELFF.

The V gene is TRBV7-2, the J gene TRBJ2-1; no clear D. Germline V gene sequence: CDR1 SGHTA, CDR2 FQGNSA. CDR3 length: 13 amino acids. Trimming stripped 4 bases from V and 10 bases from J, with 14 bases between. CDR3 residues: CASSSDWSGEQFF. CDR3 sequence (DNA): TGTGCCAGCAGCTCCGACTGGTCCGGGGAGCAGTTCTTC.

The DNA for the CDR3 is TGTGCCAGCAGTGTCGGTCCCGGCTACACCTTC. Translation: CASSVGPGYTF. The rearrangement joins TRBV2 to TRBJ1-2; D uncertain. The germline gives CDR1 SNHLY, CDR2 FYNNEI. This CDR3 is built from 11 residues. V was trimmed by 4 bases and J by 8 bases, leaving 8 bases between them. Supplemented by reference TRBV2 and TRBJ1-2, the full variable domain reads EPEVTQTPSHQVTQMGQEVILRCVPISNHLYFYWYRQILGQKVEFLVSFYNNEISEKSEIFDDQFSVERPDGSNFTLKIRSTKLEDSAMYFCASSVGPGYTFGSGTRLTVV.

V is TRBV18 and J is TRBJ2-7, with D perhaps matching TRBD2 (5 bases). V lost 3 bases and J 6 bases, leaving 12 bases between the germline ends. This CDR3 region has 13 residues. CDR1 is KGHSH, CDR2 LQKENI, per germline. The CDR3 DNA reads as TGTGCCAGCTCACCCTGGGCGGGCCTCGAGCAGTACTTC. Protein product: CASSPWAGLEQYF.

This rearrangement joins TRBV4-3 to TRBJ2-1, with TRBD2 matching over 7 bases. This CDR3 is built from 17 residues. Germline loops: CDR1 LGHNA, CDR2 YSLEER. Trimming cost V 6 bases and J 0 bases; bases outside gene matches: 11. In nucleotides, the CDR3 is TGCGCCAGCAGACAAACCCCAGCGGGGAGCTCCTACAATGAGCAGTTCTTC. It encodes CASRQTPAGSSYNEQFF.

This clone was seen just once. This rearrangement joins TRBV9 to TRBJ2-2; a weak D match, TRBD1 (5 bases). V was pared by 3 bases and J by 6 bases, with 9 bases between. This CDR3 region has 13 residues. Germline CDR1 and CDR2: SGDLS and YYNGEE. The CDR3 sequence is CASSASGPGELFF. For the CDR3, the DNA is TGTGCCAGCAGCGCCTCAGGGCCCGGGGAGCTGTTTTTT.

The chain joins TRBV27 to TRBJ1-5, with 7 bases matching TRBD1. Germline assignment: CDR1 MNHEY and CDR2 SMNVEV (reference sequence). V lost 5 bases and J lost 4; bases outside the gene matches: 11. The CDR3 loop spans 16 amino acids. CDR3 loop: CASSGTVPRRNQPQHF. The CDR3, as DNA: TGTGCCAGCAGTGGGACAGTCCCCCGGCGGAATCAGCCCCAGCATTTT.

CDR3 residues: CASSYGAEYGYTF. DNA for the CDR3: TGTGCCAGCAGTTACGGGGCAGAGTATGGCTACACCTTC. This sequence joins TRBV6-5 and TRBJ1-2; possibly TRBD1 for D (5 bases). The CDR3 loop spans 13 amino acids. Germline V lookup: CDR1 MNHEY, CDR2 SVGAGI. Deletions cut 2 bases from V and 5 bases from J, with 9 bases between.

V and J are TRBV5-1 and TRBJ2-1, with TRBD1 matching over 12 bases. V lost 5 bases, J lost 10 bases, and 10 bases stayed unmatched. This CDR3 region has 15 residues. CDR1 is SGHRS, CDR2 YFSETQ, per germline. The CDR3 loop reads CASSLSGQGAKEQFF. CDR3 in DNA: TGCGCCAGCAGTCTCTCGGGACAGGGGGCGAAAGAGCAGTTCTTC.

The genes are TRBV4-1 and TRBJ1-2; D not resolved. The CDR3 extends over 12 amino acids. Germline values: CDR1 MGHRA, CDR2 YSYEKL. The V end lost 0 bases, the J end lost 9 bases, and 8 bases lay between the germline ends. The CDR3 protein is CASSQEWESYTF. CDR3 DNA sequence: TGCGCCAGCAGCCAAGAGTGGGAGAGCTACACCTTC.

The rearrangement joins TRBV29-1 to TRBJ1-1; TRBD1 might be the D (6 bases). Looked up from germline, CDR1 is SQVTM and CDR2 is ANQGSEA. CDR3 length equals 13 residues. V gave up 4 bases and J gave up 5 bases, with 14 bases separating them. The DNA for the CDR3 is TGCAGCGTTGTTACGACAGGCGAGACTGAAGCTTTCTTT. Translating it yields CSVVTTGETEAFF.

V gene TRBV7-9 combines with J gene TRBJ1-1; tentative D call: TRBD1 (5 bases). This CDR3 region has 13 residues. Germline V lookup: CDR1 SEHNR, CDR2 FQNEAQ (reference sequence). V dropped 1 base and J dropped 8 bases, with 11 bases sitting between them. The CDR3, as DNA: TGTGCCAGCAGCTTAGGTTCCAGGGTAGAAGCTTTCTTT. Protein sequence: CASSLGSRVEAFF.

This clone was seen a few times. The V call is TRBV10-3, the J call TRBJ2-3; D is unresolved. Germline V CDR1 and CDR2: ENHRY, SYGVKD. The CDR3 spans 13 residues. Trimming left V 0 bases short and J 6 bases short, with 7 bases between. The CDR3 region has the DNA TGTGCCATCAGTGAGTCCCCGCGGGATACGCAGTATTTT. This codes for CAISESPRDTQYF.

This clone was counted a single time. The CDR3 is CASLRDRGNEQFF. DNA of the CDR3: TGTGCCAGCCTTCGGGACAGGGGTAATGAGCAGTTCTTC. This sequence joins TRBV2 and TRBJ2-1, with TRBD1 matching 10 bases. Trimming took 8 bases from V and 7 from J; bases not matched to a gene: 5. The CDR3 extends over 13 amino acids. Per germline, CDR1 SNHLY and CDR2 FYNNEI.

The rearrangement joins TRBV19 to TRBJ1-5; TRBD1 matches at 12 bases. CDR1 is LNHDA and CDR2 is SQIVND in the germline V gene (reference sequence). The CDR3 is 15 amino acids. After removal of 4 bases from V and 7 bases from J, the junction contained 5 bases not matched to a gene. The CDR3 sequence: CASSSTGQGAQPQHF. As DNA, the CDR3 is TGTGCCAGTAGTAGCACGGGACAGGGGGCCCAGCCCCAGCATTTT.

This clone was found once. This chain connects TRBV4-1 to TRBJ2-3, with D hard to call. The CDR3 is made up of 16 amino acids. Trimming shortened V by 0 bases and J by 1 base, and 11 bases separated the two germline ends. Germline CDR1 reads MGHRA; CDR2 reads YSYEKL. This CDR3 reads CASSQEGGPRTDTQYF. The CDR3 DNA follows: TGCGCCAGCAGCCAAGAAGGCGGCCCCCGCACAGATACGCAGTATTTT.